Below, 14 T cell receptor beta chains from the same sample are listed, as sequenced in a study of blood T cell repertoires in COVID-19. Data came from immunoSEQ multiplex PCR; TCRdb stores just in-frame clones and leaves some out. Here the sample spans over 150,000 clones, 65% to 85% being singletons. What was sequenced was PBMCs or T cells enriched from blood (not recorded which). Receptors originate from a woman in her twenties or thirties who had recovered from COVID-19.

The chain links TRBV29-1 to TRBJ2-5; D unclear. This CDR3 region has 13 residues. Germline values: CDR1 SQVTM, CDR2 ANQGSEA. Trimming took 3 bases from V and 2 from J, leaving 10 bases between them. CDR3 protein: CSVEVAAQETQYF. The CDR3 nucleotides are TGCAGCGTTGAGGTTGCGGCACAAGAGACCCAGTACTTC.

CDR3 bases: TGTGCCATTGGTGGGACAGTAAATGAAAAACTGTTTTTT. Residues: CAIGGTVNEKLFF. V and J are TRBV19 and TRBJ1-4, with 7 positions matching TRBD1. The V gene end was trimmed by 10 bases and the J gene end by 5 bases; junction bases not matched to a gene: 7. CDR3 size: 13 residues. CDR1 and CDR2 (germline): LNHDA, SQIVND (reference sequence).

The rearrangement uses TRBV13 and TRBJ2-7; 8 nucleotides match TRBD2. V was pared by 6 bases and J by 0 bases, with 4 bases of the junction left unmatched. Germline V gene data show CDR1 as PRHDT and CDR2 as FYEKMQ (reference sequence). The CDR3 spans 14 residues. The CDR3 spells CASRLAGASYEQYF. The CDR3, as DNA: TGTGCCAGCAGGCTAGCGGGTGCCTCCTACGAGCAGTACTTC.

This chain uses TRBV15 with TRBJ2-2; tentative D call: TRBD1 (5 bases). The CDR3 has 16 residues. Trimming took off 0 bases at V and 2 bases at J, with 10 bases between the two ends. CDR1 and CDR2 (germline): LNHNV, YYDKDF (reference sequence). CDR3: CATSRDRTRNTGELFF. The CDR3 DNA follows: TGTGCCACCAGCAGAGACAGGACAAGAAACACCGGGGAGCTGTTTTTT.

There are a few counts of this clone. This chain uses TRBV19 with TRBJ2-1; 7 bases map to TRBD1. The CDR3 has 17 amino acids. Germline V gene data show CDR1 as LNHDA and CDR2 as SQIVND (reference sequence). J gave up 0 bases and V 6 bases, and 11 bases lay outside the gene matches. The CDR3 reads CASRNRQGLGSYNEQFF. The CDR3 DNA sequence: TGTGCCAGTAGGAACCGACAGGGTTTGGGCTCCTACAATGAGCAGTTCTTC.

This rearrangement joins TRBV11-2 to TRBJ2-1; 12 positions match TRBD2. J lost 7 bases, V lost 5 bases, and 12 bases had no gene match. This CDR3 spans 17 amino acids. The V gene's germline CDR1 is SGHAT and CDR2 FQNNGV. The CDR3: CASSPYTGTSGWNEQFF. The CDR3 DNA reads as TGTGCCAGCAGCCCCTACACCGGGACTAGCGGGTGGAATGAGCAGTTCTTC. Drawing the rest from reference TRBV11-2 and TRBJ2-1, the complete variable domain is EAGVAQSPRYKIIEKRQSVAFWCNPISGHATLYWYQQILGQGPKLLIQFQNNGVVDDSQLPKDRFSAERLKGVDSTLKIQPAKLEDSAVYLCASSPYTGTSGWNEQFFGPGTRLTVL.

This clone was counted only a few times. The rearrangement joins TRBV21-1 to TRBJ1-3. TRBV21-1 corresponds to a pseudogene. This CDR3 contains 17 residues. The CDR3 nucleotides are TGTGCCAGCAGCCCCAGACCCCTCAGACTCTCTGGAAACACCATATATTTT. This sequence encodes CASSPRPLRLSGNTIYF.

This clone was detected only once. The chain carries TRBV21-1 and TRBJ1-1; the table's D call, TRBD1, was not checked against the DNA. TRBV21-1 is recorded as a pseudogene. The CDR3 runs to 17 residues. In DNA form, the CDR3 reads TGTGCCAGCAGCAAACCTCCGGCGGACAGGACGAACACTGAAGCTTTCTTT. Translating gives CASSKPPADRTNTEAFF.

In its sample, this clone was seen a few times. The V call is TRBV9, the J call TRBJ1-6, with 7 bases matching TRBD1. The germline V gene has CDR1 SGDLS and CDR2 YYNGEE. The CDR3 has 15 amino acids. J gave up 5 bases and V 2 bases, and 4 bases lay outside the gene matches. The CDR3 loop is CASSVRGQNNSPLHF. For the CDR3, the DNA is TGTGCCAGCAGCGTCAGGGGACAGAATAATTCACCCCTCCACTTT.

The V call is TRBV5-1, the J call TRBJ2-3, with 12 bases fitting TRBD2. V lost 5 bases, J lost 6 bases, and 4 bases stayed unmatched. From germline, CDR1 is SGHRS and CDR2 YFSETQ. This CDR3 contains 14 residues. CDR3 residues: CASSLGTSGDTQYF. Written as DNA, the CDR3 is TGCGCCAGCAGTCTCGGGACTAGCGGGGATACGCAGTATTTT.

J is TRBJ2-7 and V is TRBV5-4; D is possibly TRBD2 (5 bases). The germline gives CDR1 SGHNT, CDR2 YYREEE (reference sequence). The CDR3 is made up of 14 amino acids. V was shortened by 4 bases and J by 7 bases, with 18 bases between the two germline ends. The CDR3 protein is CASSKLSAPREQYF. The CDR3 DNA reads as TGTGCCAGCAGCAAGCTTAGCGCCCCTCGGGAGCAGTACTTC.

The rearrangement joins TRBV11-2 to TRBJ2-7, with 10 bases fitting TRBD2. Trimming removed 5 bases from V and 0 bases from J; junction bases left unmatched: 10. CDR3 length: 17 amino acids. CDR1 and CDR2 (germline): SGHAT, FQNNGV. CDR3 nucleotides: TGTGCCAGCAGCCTCCTAGCGGGAGAGGTGAACTCCTACGAGCAGTACTTC. This codes for CASSLLAGEVNSYEQYF.

Notes on this clone: Other DNA sequences in the sample encode the same CDR3. The chain is built from TRBV15 and TRBJ1-2, with 11 bases aligning to TRBD1. From germline, CDR1 is LNHNV and CDR2 YYDKDF (reference sequence). V dropped 2 bases and J dropped 3; count of bases not matched to a gene: 2. This CDR3 is built from 15 residues. CDR3 nucleotides: TGTGCCACCAGCAGACCGGGACAGGGGGACTATGGCTACACCTTC. Translation: CATSRPGQGDYGYTF. Looking up the rest from reference TRBV15 and TRBJ1-2 gives the full variable domain: DAMVIQNPRYQVTQFGKPVTLSCSQTLNHNVMYWYQQKSSQAPKLLFHYYDKDFNNEADTPDNFQSRRPNTSFCFLDIRSPGLGDTAMYLCATSRPGQGDYGYTFGSGTRLTVV.

This chain uses TRBV12-3 or TRBV12-4 with TRBJ1-2; D may be TRBD1 (6 bases). Trimming pared 8 bases from V and 4 bases from J, leaving 14 bases between. The CDR3 sequence is 13 residues long. The CDR3 loop is CASSSGGSYGYTF. The CDR3 DNA is TGTGCCAGCTCCTCGGGGGGCAGCTATGGCTACACCTTC.